This T cell receptor (beta chain) was found in a study of T cell responses to AZD1222 COVID-19 vaccine. Study-wide results and caveats: Breadth and depth of Spike-specific TCRs rose after two AZD1222 doses. Distributed over spike, vaccine-associated CD4 TCRs predominated at 160-218 and 743-854. Possibly, clonal diversity was underestimated; donors were largely white British and included more females.

There are 12 residues in the CDR3. The ends were cut back, 5 bases at V and 7 bases at J, with 14 bases in the middle. Germline-derived CDR1 and CDR2 are GTSNPN and SVGIG (reference sequence). Sequencing used immunoSEQ multiplex PCR; TCRdb keeps in-frame clones, though not all of them. This table holds 25,000 to 35,000 clones, approximately 91% found once. A note on this clone: The target antigen is unknown.

V and J are TRBV30 and TRBJ1-2; D is possibly TRBD1 (6 bases). Sequencing was performed on peripheral blood, taken on day 0 of AZD1222 vaccination. The receptor was derived from an adult in good health. The CDR3 DNA sequence: TGTGCCTGGGAGGGGGGCAGGGGTGGCTACACCTTC. This codes for CAWEGGRGGYTF.